Below, 22 T cell receptor beta chains from the same sample are listed, as sequenced in a study of T-cell reconstitution after alpha-beta-depleted transplantation in children. Molecular barcoding with unique molecular identifiers was used for the TCRbeta library. A single record per CDR3 protein comes from TCRdb applying MiXCR to the PCR reads. The table includes over 450,000 distinct CDR3 sequences, 8% to 11% detected once. This material consisted of PBMCs, taken before TCRalphabeta/CD19-depleted stem cell transplant. These receptor sequences come from a child aged 2-9 years with inherited bone marrow failure, due to receive a stem cell transplant.

This clonotype was found many times. This chain links TRBV7-8 with TRBJ2-1; 7 bases agree with TRBD2. The CDR3 spans 14 residues. Germline V gene sequence: CDR1 SGHVS, CDR2 FQNEAQ. J was trimmed by 7 bases and V by 1 base; bases with no gene match: 4. The CDR3 sequence is CASSLVVSGNEQFF. The CDR3 DNA is TGTGCCAGCAGCTTAGTTGTTAGCGGGAATGAGCAGTTCTTC.

This clonotype was counted at least ten times. The chain has TRBV7-9 and TRBJ2-7; 11 bases line up with TRBD1. The CDR3 covers 15 residues. Unmatched junction bases numbered 11, after V lost 5 bases and J lost 8 bases. Germline values: CDR1 SEHNR, CDR2 FQNEAQ (reference sequence). The CDR3 spells CASSIFGTGGMKQYF. The CDR3 DNA is TGTGCCAGCAGCATATTTGGGACAGGGGGGATGAAGCAGTACTTC. Looking up the rest from reference TRBV7-9 and TRBJ2-7 gives the full variable domain: DTGVSQNPRHKITKRGQNVTFRCDPISEHNRLYWYRQTLGQGPEFLTYFQNEAQLEKSRLLSDRFSAERPKGSFSTLEIQRTEQGDSAMYLCASSIFGTGGMKQYFGPGTRLTVT.

This clonotype has ten or more counts. This chain links TRBV4-3 with TRBJ2-7; either TRBD1 or TRBD2 may fit D (6 bases each). V lost 0 bases to trimming and J lost 7 bases, with 13 bases between them. The CDR3 spans 14 residues. Germline V gene sequence: CDR1 LGHNA, CDR2 YSLEER. CDR3 sequence reads: CASSQEWGAGEQYF. CDR3 DNA sequence: TGCGCCAGCAGCCAAGAGTGGGGGGCAGGGGAGCAGTACTTC.

The J gene is TRBJ2-7, the V gene TRBV5-6, with 9 bases fitting TRBD1. This CDR3 has 15 amino acids. Germline-derived CDR1 and CDR2 are SGHDT and YYEEEE. Unmatched junction bases numbered 10, after V lost 2 bases and J lost 7 bases. The CDR3 nucleotides read TGTGCCAGCAGCTTCGGGGACAGGGAGGGAGGTGAGCAGTACTTC. Translation: CASSFGDREGGEQYF.

The sample holds many counts of this clonotype. This rearrangement joins TRBV12-3 or TRBV12-4 to TRBJ1-2; weak D call: TRBD1 (5 bases). The CDR3 covers 13 residues. V shed 3 bases and J shed 6 bases, with 11 bases lying between them. CDR3 sequence (DNA): TGTGCCAGCAGTTTTTCTGGGGCCGATGGCTACACCTTC. It codes for CASSFSGADGYTF.

This clonotype was recorded at least ten times. V gene TRBV10-3 combines with J gene TRBJ1-2; D call uncertain. The CDR3 loop spans 13 amino acids. V dropped 0 bases and J dropped 6 bases, with 8 bases sitting between them. The germline V gene has CDR1 ENHRY and CDR2 SYGVKD. CDR3 nucleotide sequence: TGTGCCATCAGTGAGTCGGGGTCGGATGGCTACACCTTC. It translates to CAISESGSDGYTF.

This clonotype was recorded at least ten times. The chain couples TRBV4-1 to TRBJ2-7; the D call may be TRBD1 or TRBD2 (5 bases each). Germline V gene data show CDR1 as MGHRA and CDR2 as YSYEKL. Deletions cut 0 bases from V and 2 bases from J, with 11 bases between. The CDR3 consists of 15 residues. CDR3 coding DNA: TGCGCCAGCAGCCAAGACCCCAGGGAGCCCTACGAGCAGTACTTC. It is translated as CASSQDPREPYEQYF.

This clonotype was observed at least ten times. The chain is built from TRBV7-9 and TRBJ2-1; no definite D call. This CDR3 is 11 amino acids long. V gave up 4 bases and J gave up 5 bases, with 3 bases separating them. Germline V CDR1 and CDR2: SEHNR, FQNEAQ (reference sequence). The CDR3, as DNA: TGTGCCAGCAGCTACAACAATGAGCAGTTCTTC. Residues: CASSYNNEQFF.

This clonotype occurred a few times. This sequence joins TRBV30 and TRBJ2-1; D is perhaps TRBD2 (7 bases). The CDR3 loop spans 16 amino acids. Germline V lookup: CDR1 GTSNPN, CDR2 SVGIG (reference sequence). Trimming took 5 bases from V and 10 from J, leaving 27 bases between them. CDR3 nucleotides: TGTGCCTGGGGGGGCATGGGCGGGAGCATTTCGGGGGAGCAGTTCTTC. As protein: CAWGGMGGSISGEQFF.

This clonotype was detected many times. The V call is TRBV27, the J call TRBJ2-7, with D tentatively TRBD2 (6 bases). Germline CDR1 MNHEY, CDR2 SMNVEV (reference sequence). The V end was cut by 6 bases, the J end by 3 bases, with 15 bases between. The CDR3 extends over 14 amino acids. The CDR3 protein is CASRRSGPNYEQYF. The DNA for the CDR3 is TGTGCCAGCAGACGTAGCGGACCCAACTACGAGCAGTACTTC.

This clonotype was recorded a few times. CDR3 loop: CAWVGQTYEQYF. The CDR3 bases are TGTGCCTGGGTAGGACAGACCTACGAGCAGTACTTC. The chain couples TRBV30 to TRBJ2-7; the D gene is possibly TRBD1 (6 bases). The CDR3 is 12 residues long. Germline values: CDR1 GTSNPN, CDR2 SVGIG (reference sequence). V shed 5 bases and J shed 2 bases, with 10 bases lying between them. Full variable domain (outside the CDR3, taken from reference TRBV30 and TRBJ2-7): SQTIHQWPATLVQPVGSPLSLECTVEGTSNPNLYWYRQAAGRGLQLLFYSVGIGQISSEVPQNLSASRPQDRQFILSSKKLLLSDSGFYLCAWVGQTYEQYFGPGTRLTVT.

This clonotype was counted many times. The chain links TRBV29-1 to TRBJ2-3; TRBD1 might be the D (7 bases). Germline V gene lookup returns CDR1 SQVTM and CDR2 ANQGSEA. The CDR3 spans 16 residues. V was clipped by 7 bases and J by 4 bases, with 24 bases between them. This CDR3 is CSGRQGSGSRADTQYF. CDR3 nucleotides: TGCAGCGGCCGACAGGGATCCGGGAGCCGGGCAGATACGCAGTATTTT.

The chain recombines TRBV4-3 with TRBJ2-7; 9 nucleotides agree with TRBD1. The CDR3 is 15 residues long. Germline CDR1 reads LGHNA; CDR2 reads YSLEER. V lost 3 bases and J lost 2; bases outside the gene matches: 5. CDR3 nucleotide sequence: TGCGCCAGCAGCCACCTCCGGGACAGGGCCTACGAGCAGTACTTC. It yields the protein CASSHLRDRAYEQYF.

There are many counts of this clonotype. The chain has TRBV2 and TRBJ2-1, with D perhaps TRBD2 (6 bases). This CDR3 has 12 amino acids. Germline loops: CDR1 SNHLY, CDR2 FYNNEI. Trimming pared 3 bases from V and 9 bases from J, leaving 9 bases between. In nucleotides, the CDR3 is TGTGCCAGCAGTGACGAGGAGGGTGAGCAGTTCTTC. This gives the protein CASSDEEGEQFF.

This chain joins TRBV5-4 and TRBJ2-2; TRBD2 is a possible D gene (5 bases). There are 14 residues in the CDR3. V was pared by 4 bases and J by 6 bases, with 13 bases between. Germline-derived CDR1 and CDR2 are SGHNT and YYREEE (reference sequence). Written as DNA, the CDR3 is TGTGCCAGCAGCCAATCCGGGGTTTCCGGGGAGCTGTTTTTT. Amino acid sequence: CASSQSGVSGELFF.

This clonotype was detected many times. The genes are TRBV20-1 and TRBJ2-7, with D possibly TRBD1 on 8 matching bases. Germline V gives CDR1 DFQATT, CDR2 SNEGSKA (reference sequence). The CDR3 contains 14 residues. The V and J ends lost 6 bases and 4 bases respectively, with 19 bases between them. The CDR3 spells CSASNRGRAYEQYF. CDR3 in DNA: TGCAGTGCCAGTAACAGGGGGAGGGCGTACGAGCAGTACTTC.

Many counts were recorded for this clonotype. The J gene is TRBJ2-7, the V gene TRBV5-1; D is possibly TRBD1 (6 bases). This CDR3 region has 14 residues. The germline CDR1 and CDR2 sequences are SGHRS and YFSETQ. Trimming pared 2 bases from V and 5 bases from J, leaving 14 bases between. In DNA, the CDR3 is TGCGCCAGCAGCTTCCCAGGGGCGGTCAACGAGCAGTACTTC. Protein: CASSFPGAVNEQYF.

This clonotype has a count of ten or more. The chain couples TRBV7-9 to TRBJ2-7, with D maybe TRBD2 (5 bases). The CDR3 is 14 amino acids. The V gene lost 6 bases and the J gene lost 3 bases, with 15 bases spanning the gap. Germline V gene data show CDR1 as SEHNR and CDR2 as FQNEAQ (reference sequence). The CDR3 is CASSFGLAVYEQYF. The CDR3 nucleotides read TGTGCCAGCAGTTTCGGACTCGCAGTCTACGAGCAGTACTTC.

Ten or more counts support this clonotype. The chain couples TRBV5-6 to TRBJ1-1; D ambiguous. The V and J ends lost 0 bases and 0 bases respectively, with 6 bases between them. Germline-derived CDR1 and CDR2 are SGHDT and YYEEEE. This CDR3 is built from 14 residues. CDR3 sequence reads: CASSLDIVNTEAFF. The CDR3 DNA reads as TGTGCCAGCAGCTTGGACATAGTGAACACTGAAGCTTTCTTT.

The chain is built from TRBV4-2 and TRBJ1-2, with D possibly being TRBD1 (5 bases). V was trimmed by 4 bases and J by 3 bases, leaving 21 bases between them. The CDR3 is 17 amino acids. Germline CDR1 reads LGHNA; CDR2 reads YNFKEQ. CDR3 nucleotide sequence: TGTGCCAGCAGCCGTAGCGCCGGGACGGTGGAATACTATGGCTACACCTTC. This sequence encodes CASSRSAGTVEYYGYTF.

At least ten counts were recorded for this clonotype. The rearrangement joins TRBV7-2 to TRBJ2-7; D unresolved. V lost 3 bases, J lost 2 bases, and 8 bases lay in between. CDR3 size: 13 residues. Germline lookup yields CDR1 SGHTA and CDR2 FQGNSA. This CDR3 reads CASSFDTPYEQYF. The CDR3 coding sequence is TGTGCCAGCAGCTTCGACACCCCCTACGAGCAGTACTTC.

The CDR3 is CASSQDLREQYF. The CDR3 nucleotides read TGTGCCAGCAGCCAAGATCTGCGGGAGCAGTACTTC. The chain uses TRBV3-1 and TRBJ2-7; D is uncertain. V gave up 0 bases and J gave up 7 bases, with 7 bases separating them. Looked up from germline, CDR1 is LGHDT and CDR2 is YNNKEL (reference sequence). This CDR3 is built from 12 residues.